The T cell receptor beta chain described here comes from a study of cytomegalovirus exposure and HLA in healthy donors. Study-level results: Based on reports, TCR beta sequences accurately predicted HLA-A and HLA-B alleles for most subjects. TCR beta V- and J-gene trimming, according to a later analysis, was linked to a missense DCLRE1C variant. CMV serostatus alone was available as immune exposure information. Among TCR beta chains, those listed as cytomegalovirus-associated numbered around 180.

This PCR relied on a set of 60 Vbeta primers and 13 Jbeta primers. This table comes from immunoSEQ multiplex PCR, and its TCRdb copy is limited to in-frame clones, with some not included. The sample contains fewer than 150,000 clones, 60% to 80% of which appear only once. CDR1 SGHRS and CDR2 YFSETQ come from the germline V gene. The CDR3 has 17 residues. V lost 2 bases and J lost 4, with 21 bases in between. Concerning this clone itself: Its antigen is unknown.

The rearrangement uses TRBV5-1 and TRBJ1-2; possible D gene TRBD1, 6 bases. The material sequenced was PBMCs. The sequence was obtained from a man aged 30-40 years in good health and CMV-seronegative. CDR3 loop: CASSLSELQGKTYGYTF. The CDR3 DNA reads TGCGCCAGCAGCTTAAGCGAACTACAGGGAAAAACCTATGGCTACACCTTC. The variable domain in full, with the rest retrieved from reference TRBV5-1 and TRBJ1-2, is KAGVTQTPRYLIKTRGQQVTLSCSPISGHRSVSWYQQTPGQGLQFLFEYFSETQRNKGNFPGRFSGRQFSNSRSEMNVSTLELGDSALYLCASSLSELQGKTYGYTFGSGTRLTVV.